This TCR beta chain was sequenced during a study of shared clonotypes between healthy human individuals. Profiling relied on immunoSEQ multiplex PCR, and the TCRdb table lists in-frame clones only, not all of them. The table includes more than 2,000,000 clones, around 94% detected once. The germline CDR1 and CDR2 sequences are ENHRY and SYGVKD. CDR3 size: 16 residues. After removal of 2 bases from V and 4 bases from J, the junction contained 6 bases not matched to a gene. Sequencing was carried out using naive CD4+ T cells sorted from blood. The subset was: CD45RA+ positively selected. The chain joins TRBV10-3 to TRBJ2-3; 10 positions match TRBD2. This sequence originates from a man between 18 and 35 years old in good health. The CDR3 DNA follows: TGTGCCATCAGTGAGCAGACTAGCGGGTTTGCAGATACGCAGTATTTT. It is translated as CAISEQTSGFADTQYF.